This T cell receptor beta chain stems from a study of OX40 agonist ivuxolimab in advanced cancers. General study results and limits: Also present in some nonresponders was a low level of normalized T-cell clonal expansion.

This clone has only a few counts. Its antigen is not known. Measured with immunoSEQ multiplex PCR; TCRdb has only the in-frame clones, and not every one. Among 84,000 or so clones listed, around four fifths were seen once. Sequenced material: CD4+ or CD8+ T cells sorted from blood, taken in a trial of the OX40 agonist ivuxolimab. The receptor was derived from an adult with an advanced solid tumor such as melanoma, head and neck, liver or kidney cancer.

The CDR3 here is CASSPNRVDYGYTF. CDR3 DNA: TGTGCCAGCTCACCTAACAGGGTAGACTATGGCTACACCTTC. The chain couples TRBV18 to TRBJ1-2, with D tentatively TRBD1 (6 bases). The CDR3 has 14 residues. Trimming removed 3 bases from V and 3 bases from J, with 11 bases in between. In germline, CDR1 is KGHSH, CDR2 LQKENI.